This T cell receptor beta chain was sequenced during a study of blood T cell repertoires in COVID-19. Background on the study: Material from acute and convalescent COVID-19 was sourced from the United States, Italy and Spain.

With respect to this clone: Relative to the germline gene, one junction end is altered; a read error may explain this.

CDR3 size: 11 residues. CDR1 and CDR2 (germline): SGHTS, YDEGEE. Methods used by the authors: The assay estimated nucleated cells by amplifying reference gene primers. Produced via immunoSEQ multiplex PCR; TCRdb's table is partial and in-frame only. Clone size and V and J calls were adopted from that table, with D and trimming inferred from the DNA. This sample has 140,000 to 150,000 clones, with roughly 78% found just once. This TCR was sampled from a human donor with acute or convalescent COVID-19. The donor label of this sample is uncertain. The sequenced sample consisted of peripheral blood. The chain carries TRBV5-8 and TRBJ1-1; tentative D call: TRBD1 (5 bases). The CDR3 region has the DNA TGTGCCAGCAGCTACGCCCCCACTGGGGGGTTT. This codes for CASSYAPTGGF.